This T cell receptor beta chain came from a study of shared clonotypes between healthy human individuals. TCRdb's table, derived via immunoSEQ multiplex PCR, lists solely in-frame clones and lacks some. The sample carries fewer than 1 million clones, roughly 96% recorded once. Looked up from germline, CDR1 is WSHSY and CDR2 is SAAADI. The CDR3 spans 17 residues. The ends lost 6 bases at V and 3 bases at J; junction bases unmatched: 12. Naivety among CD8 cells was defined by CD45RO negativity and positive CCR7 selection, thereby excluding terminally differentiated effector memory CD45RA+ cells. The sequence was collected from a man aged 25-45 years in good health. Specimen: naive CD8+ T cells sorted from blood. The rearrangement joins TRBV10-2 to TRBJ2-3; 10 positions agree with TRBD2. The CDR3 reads CASSQVAGGELTDTQYF. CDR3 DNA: TGCGCCAGCAGCCAAGTAGCGGGAGGAGAGTTAACAGATACGCAGTATTTT.